This record covers a single T cell receptor (beta chain). Germline CDR1 and CDR2: MNHEY and SVGAGI. Trimming took 6 bases from V and 1 from J, leaving 10 bases between them. The length of the CDR3 is 14 residues. These data are taken from a study of blood T cell repertoires in COVID-19. The authors' processing: Amplification of reference gene primers provided the estimated nucleated cell counts. The protocol was immunoSEQ multiplex PCR, while the TCRdb copy is restricted to in-frame clones and leaves out a portion. V, J and clone size reflect that table, while D and trimming were determined from the DNA. The sample lists approximately 170,000 clones; 83% were seen once. Participants' own reports of clinical history determined their cohort assignment.

The chain carries TRBV6-5 and TRBJ2-1; D perhaps matches TRBD1 (5 bases). The receptor comes from a woman aged 50 to 60 in a cohort exposed to, infected with or recovered from COVID-19 (not recorded which). Material for sequencing was PBMCs or T cells enriched from blood (not recorded which). Here the CDR3 reads CASSRRESYNEQFF. The CDR3 DNA sequence: TGTGCCAGCAGCCGCAGGGAATCCTACAATGAGCAGTTCTTC.